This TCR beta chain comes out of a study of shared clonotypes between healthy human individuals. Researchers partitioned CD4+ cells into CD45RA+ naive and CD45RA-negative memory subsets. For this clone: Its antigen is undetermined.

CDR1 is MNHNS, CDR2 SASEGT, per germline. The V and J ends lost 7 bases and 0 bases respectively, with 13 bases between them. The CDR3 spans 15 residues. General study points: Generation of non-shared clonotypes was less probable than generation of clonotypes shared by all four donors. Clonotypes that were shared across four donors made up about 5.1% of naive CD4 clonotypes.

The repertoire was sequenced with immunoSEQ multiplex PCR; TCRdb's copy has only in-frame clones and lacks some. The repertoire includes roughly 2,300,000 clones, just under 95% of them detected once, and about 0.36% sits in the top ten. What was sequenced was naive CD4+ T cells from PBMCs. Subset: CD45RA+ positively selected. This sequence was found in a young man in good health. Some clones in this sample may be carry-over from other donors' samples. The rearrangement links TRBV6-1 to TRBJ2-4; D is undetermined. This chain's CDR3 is CASTTVILAKNIQYF. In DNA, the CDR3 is TGTGCCAGCACGACGGTTATCCTAGCCAAAAACATTCAGTACTTC.